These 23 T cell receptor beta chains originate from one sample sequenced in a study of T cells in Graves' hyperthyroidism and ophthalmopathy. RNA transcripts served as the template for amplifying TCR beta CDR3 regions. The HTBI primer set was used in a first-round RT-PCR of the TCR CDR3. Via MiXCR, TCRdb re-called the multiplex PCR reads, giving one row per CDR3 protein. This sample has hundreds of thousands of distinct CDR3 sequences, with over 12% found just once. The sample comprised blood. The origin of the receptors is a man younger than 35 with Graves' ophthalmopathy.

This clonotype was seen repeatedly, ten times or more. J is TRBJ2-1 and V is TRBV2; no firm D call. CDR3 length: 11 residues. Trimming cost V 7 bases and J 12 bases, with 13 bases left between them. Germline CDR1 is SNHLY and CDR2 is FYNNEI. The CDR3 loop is CASTDIDGQFF. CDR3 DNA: TGTGCCAGCACTGATATAGACGGGCAGTTCTTC.

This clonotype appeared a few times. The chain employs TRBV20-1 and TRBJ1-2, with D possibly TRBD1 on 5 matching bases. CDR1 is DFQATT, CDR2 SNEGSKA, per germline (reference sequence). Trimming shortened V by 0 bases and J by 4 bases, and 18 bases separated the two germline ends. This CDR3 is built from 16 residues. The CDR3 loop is CSAREGAGLGPYGYTF. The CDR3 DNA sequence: TGCAGTGCTAGAGAAGGGGCCGGTCTGGGGCCCTATGGCTACACCTTC.

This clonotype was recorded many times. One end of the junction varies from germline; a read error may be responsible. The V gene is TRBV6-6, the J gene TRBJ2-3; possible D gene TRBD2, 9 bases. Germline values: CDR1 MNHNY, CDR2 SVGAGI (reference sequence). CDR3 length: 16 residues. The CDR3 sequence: CASSYTEAGGTGTQYF. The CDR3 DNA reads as TGTGCCAGCAGTTACACAGAGGCGGGGGGGACAGGTACGCAGTATTTT.

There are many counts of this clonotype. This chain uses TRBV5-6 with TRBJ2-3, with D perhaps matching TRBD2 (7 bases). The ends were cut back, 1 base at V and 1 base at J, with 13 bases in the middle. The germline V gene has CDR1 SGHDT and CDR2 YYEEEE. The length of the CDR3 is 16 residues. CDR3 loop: CASSLYIGGRTDTQYF. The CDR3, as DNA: TGTGCCAGCAGCTTGTACATCGGGGGGCGCACAGATACGCAGTATTTT.

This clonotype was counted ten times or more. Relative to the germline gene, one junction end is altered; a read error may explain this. CDR3 region: CASSRGDQPQHF. CDR3 nucleotides: TGTGCCAGCAGCCGGGGTGATCAGCCCCAGCATTTT. The chain has TRBV4-1 and TRBJ1-5; D remains unclear. The germline V gene encodes CDR1 MGHRA and CDR2 YSYEKL. The CDR3 is 12 residues long.

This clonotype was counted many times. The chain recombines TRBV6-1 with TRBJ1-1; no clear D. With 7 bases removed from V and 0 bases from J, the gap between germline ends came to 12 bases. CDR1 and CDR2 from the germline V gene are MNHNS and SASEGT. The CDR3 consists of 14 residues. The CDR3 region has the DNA TGTGCCAGCACCGACTGGGGTTTGAACACTGAAGCTTTCTTT. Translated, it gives CASTDWGLNTEAFF.

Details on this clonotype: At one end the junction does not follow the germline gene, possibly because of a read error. The CDR3 nucleotides are TGTGCCAGCAGTTTAGGAGAGTGTAGCAATCAGCCCCAGCATTTT. This translates into CASSLGECSNQPQHF. The V call is TRBV7-9, the J call TRBJ1-5; no clear D. CDR3 length: 15 amino acids. Germline loops: CDR1 SEHNR, CDR2 FQNEAQ (reference sequence).

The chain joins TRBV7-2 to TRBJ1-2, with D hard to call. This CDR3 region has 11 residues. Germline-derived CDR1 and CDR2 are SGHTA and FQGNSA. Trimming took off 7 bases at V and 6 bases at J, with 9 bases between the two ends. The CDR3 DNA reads TGTGCCAGCAAGTGGCCTCATGGCTACACCTTC. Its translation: CASKWPHGYTF.

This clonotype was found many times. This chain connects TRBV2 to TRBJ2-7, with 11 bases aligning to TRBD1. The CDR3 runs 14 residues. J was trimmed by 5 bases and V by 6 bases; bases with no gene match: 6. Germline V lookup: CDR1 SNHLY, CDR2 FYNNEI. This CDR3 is CASRDRTGGDEQYF. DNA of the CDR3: TGTGCCAGCAGGGACAGGACAGGGGGCGACGAGCAGTACTTC. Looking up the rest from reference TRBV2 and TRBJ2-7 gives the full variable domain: EPEVTQTPSHQVTQMGQEVILRCVPISNHLYFYWYRQILGQKVEFLVSFYNNEISEKSEIFDDQFSVERPDGSNFTLKIRSTKLEDSAMYFCASRDRTGGDEQYFGPGTRLTVT.

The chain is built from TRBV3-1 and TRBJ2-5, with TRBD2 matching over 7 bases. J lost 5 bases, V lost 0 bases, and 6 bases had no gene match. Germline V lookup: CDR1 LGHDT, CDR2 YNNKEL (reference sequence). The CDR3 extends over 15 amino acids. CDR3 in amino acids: CASSQELRERETQYF. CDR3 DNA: TGTGCCAGCAGCCAAGAGTTGCGGGAGAGGGAGACCCAGTACTTC.

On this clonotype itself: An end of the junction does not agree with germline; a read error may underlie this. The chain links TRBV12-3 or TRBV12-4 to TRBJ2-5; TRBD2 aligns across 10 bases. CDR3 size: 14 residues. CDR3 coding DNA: TGTGCCAGCAGTTTAAAAAAGCGGGGGGGCCGGTGTCACTTC. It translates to CASSLKKRGGRCHF.

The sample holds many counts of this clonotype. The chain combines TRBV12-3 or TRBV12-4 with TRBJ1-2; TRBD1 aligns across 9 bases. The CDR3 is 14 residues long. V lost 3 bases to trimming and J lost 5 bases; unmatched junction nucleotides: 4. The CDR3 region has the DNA TGTGCCAGCAGTTTTAGTGGACAGGGGTATGGCTACACCTTC. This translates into CASSFSGQGYGYTF.

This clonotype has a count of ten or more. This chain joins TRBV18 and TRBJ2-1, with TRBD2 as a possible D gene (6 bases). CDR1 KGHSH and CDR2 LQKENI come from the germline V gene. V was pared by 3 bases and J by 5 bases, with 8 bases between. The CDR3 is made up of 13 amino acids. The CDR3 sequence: CASSPRLDNEQFF. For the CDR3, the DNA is TGTGCCAGCTCACCGAGACTAGACAATGAGCAGTTCTTC.

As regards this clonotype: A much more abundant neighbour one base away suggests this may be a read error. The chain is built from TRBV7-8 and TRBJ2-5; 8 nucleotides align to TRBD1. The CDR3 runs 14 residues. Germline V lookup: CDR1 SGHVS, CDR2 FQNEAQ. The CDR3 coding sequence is TGTGCCGGCAGCTTGGGACAGGTGCGGGAGACCCAGTACTTC. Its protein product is CAGSLGQVRETQYF.

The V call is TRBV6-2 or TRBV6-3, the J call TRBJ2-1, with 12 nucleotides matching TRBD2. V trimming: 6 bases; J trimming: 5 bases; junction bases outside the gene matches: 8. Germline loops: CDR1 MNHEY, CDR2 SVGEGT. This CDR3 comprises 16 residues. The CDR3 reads CASSLSTSGGNNEQFF. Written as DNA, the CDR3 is TGTGCCAGCAGCCTCTCCACTAGCGGGGGGAACAATGAGCAGTTCTTC.

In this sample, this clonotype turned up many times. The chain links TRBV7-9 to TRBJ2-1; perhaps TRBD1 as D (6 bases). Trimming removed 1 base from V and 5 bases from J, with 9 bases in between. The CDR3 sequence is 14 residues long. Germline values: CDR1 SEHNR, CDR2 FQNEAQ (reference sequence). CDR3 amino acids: CASSLGGQHNEQFF. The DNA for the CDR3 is TGTGCCAGCAGCTTAGGCGGACAGCACAATGAGCAGTTCTTC.

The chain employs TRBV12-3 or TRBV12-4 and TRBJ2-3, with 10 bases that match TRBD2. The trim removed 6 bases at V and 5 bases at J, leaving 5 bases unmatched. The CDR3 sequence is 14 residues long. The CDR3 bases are TGTGCCAGCAGCGTAGCGGGGGGAATAGATACGCAGTATTTT. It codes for CASSVAGGIDTQYF.

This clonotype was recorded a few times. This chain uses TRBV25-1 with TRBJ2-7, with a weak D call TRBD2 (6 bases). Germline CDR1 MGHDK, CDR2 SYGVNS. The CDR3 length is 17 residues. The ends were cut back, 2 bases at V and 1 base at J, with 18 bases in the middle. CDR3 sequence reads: CASSEEIFRESSYEQYF. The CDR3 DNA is TGTGCCAGCAGTGAAGAAATTTTCCGGGAGTCGTCCTACGAGCAGTACTTC.

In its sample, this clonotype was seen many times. In DNA, the CDR3 is TGCAGTGCAAGGACTAGTAGAGGAGGGATAGGCCTCGAGCAGTACTTC. Its translation: CSARTSRGGIGLEQYF. The J gene is TRBJ2-7, the V gene TRBV20-1; 7 positions match TRBD2. The J segment lost 6 bases and the V segment lost 6 bases, leaving 20 bases of the junction unmatched. This CDR3 has 16 amino acids. The germline V gene encodes CDR1 DFQATT and CDR2 SNEGSKA (reference sequence).

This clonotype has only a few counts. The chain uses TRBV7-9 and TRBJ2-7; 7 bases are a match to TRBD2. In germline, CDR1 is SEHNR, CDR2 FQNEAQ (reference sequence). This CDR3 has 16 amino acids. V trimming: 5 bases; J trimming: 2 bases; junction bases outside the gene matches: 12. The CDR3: CASSPPGWRETYEQYF. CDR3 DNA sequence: TGTGCCAGCAGCCCTCCGGGCTGGCGGGAGACCTACGAGCAGTACTTC. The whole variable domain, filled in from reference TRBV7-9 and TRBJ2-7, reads DTGVSQNPRHKITKRGQNVTFRCDPISEHNRLYWYRQTLGQGPEFLTYFQNEAQLEKSRLLSDRFSAERPKGSFSTLEIQRTEQGDSAMYLCASSPPGWRETYEQYFGPGTRLTVT.

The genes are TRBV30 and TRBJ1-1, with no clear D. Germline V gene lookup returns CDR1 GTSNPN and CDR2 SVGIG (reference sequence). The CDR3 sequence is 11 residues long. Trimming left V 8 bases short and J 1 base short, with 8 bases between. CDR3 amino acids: CAGDPNTEAFF. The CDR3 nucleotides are TGTGCCGGAGACCCGAACACTGAAGCTTTCTTT.

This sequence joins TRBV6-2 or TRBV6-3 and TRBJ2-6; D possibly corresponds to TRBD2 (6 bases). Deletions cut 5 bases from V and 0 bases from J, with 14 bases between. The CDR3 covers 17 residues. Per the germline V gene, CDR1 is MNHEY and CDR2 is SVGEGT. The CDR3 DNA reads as TGTGCCAGCAGTACGGGGGAGGCTTTCTCTGGGGCCAACGTCCTGACTTTC. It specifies CASSTGEAFSGANVLTF.

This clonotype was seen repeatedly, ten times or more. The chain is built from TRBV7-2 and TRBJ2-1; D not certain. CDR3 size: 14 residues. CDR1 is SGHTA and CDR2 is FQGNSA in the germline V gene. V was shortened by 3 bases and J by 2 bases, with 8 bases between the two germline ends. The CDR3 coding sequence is TGTGCCAGCAGCTTCTCAAATACCTACAATGAGCAGTTCTTC. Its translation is CASSFSNTYNEQFF.